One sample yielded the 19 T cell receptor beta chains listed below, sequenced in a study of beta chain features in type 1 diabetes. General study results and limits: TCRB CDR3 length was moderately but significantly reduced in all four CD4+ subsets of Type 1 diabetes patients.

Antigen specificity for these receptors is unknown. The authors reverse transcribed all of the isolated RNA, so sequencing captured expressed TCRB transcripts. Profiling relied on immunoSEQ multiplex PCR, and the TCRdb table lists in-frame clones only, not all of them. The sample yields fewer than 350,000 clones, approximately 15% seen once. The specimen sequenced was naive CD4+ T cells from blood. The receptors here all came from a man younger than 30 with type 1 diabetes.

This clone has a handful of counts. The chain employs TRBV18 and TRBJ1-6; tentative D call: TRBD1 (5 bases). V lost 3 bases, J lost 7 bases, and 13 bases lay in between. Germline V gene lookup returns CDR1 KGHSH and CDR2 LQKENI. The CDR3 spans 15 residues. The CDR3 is CASSPGGLGNSPLHF. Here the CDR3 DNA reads TGTGCCAGCTCACCGGGGGGGTTAGGCAATTCACCCCTCCACTTT.

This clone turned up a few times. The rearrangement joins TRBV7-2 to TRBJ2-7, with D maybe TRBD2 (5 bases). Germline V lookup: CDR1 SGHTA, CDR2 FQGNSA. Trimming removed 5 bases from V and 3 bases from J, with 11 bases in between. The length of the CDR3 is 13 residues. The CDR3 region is CASSTGSLYEQYF. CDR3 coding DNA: TGTGCCAGCAGCACGGGATCCCTCTACGAGCAGTACTTC.

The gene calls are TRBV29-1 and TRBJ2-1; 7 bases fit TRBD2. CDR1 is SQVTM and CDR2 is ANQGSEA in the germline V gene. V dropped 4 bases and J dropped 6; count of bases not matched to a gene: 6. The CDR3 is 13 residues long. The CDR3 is CSVGGLGLNEQFF. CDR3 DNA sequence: TGCAGCGTTGGCGGACTAGGCCTCAATGAGCAGTTCTTC.

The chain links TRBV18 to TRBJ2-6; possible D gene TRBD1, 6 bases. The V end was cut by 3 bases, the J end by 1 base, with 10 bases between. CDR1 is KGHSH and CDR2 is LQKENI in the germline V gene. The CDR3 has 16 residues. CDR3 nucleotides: TGTGCCAGCTCACCCGTACAGGGATCTGGGGCCAACGTCCTGACTTTC. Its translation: CASSPVQGSGANVLTF. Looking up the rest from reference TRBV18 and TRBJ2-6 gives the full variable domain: NAGVMQNPRHLVRRRGQEARLRCSPMKGHSHVYWYRQLPEEGLKFMVYLQKENIIDESGMPKERFSAEFPKEGPSILRIQQVVRGDSAAYFCASSPVQGSGANVLTFGAGSRLTVL.

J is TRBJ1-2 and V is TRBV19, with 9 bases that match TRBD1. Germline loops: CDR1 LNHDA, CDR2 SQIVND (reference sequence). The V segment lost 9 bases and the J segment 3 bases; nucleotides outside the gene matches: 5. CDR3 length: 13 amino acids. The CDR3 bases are TGTGCCAGCCGAAGGACAGGGGACTATGGCTACACCTTC. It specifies CASRRTGDYGYTF.

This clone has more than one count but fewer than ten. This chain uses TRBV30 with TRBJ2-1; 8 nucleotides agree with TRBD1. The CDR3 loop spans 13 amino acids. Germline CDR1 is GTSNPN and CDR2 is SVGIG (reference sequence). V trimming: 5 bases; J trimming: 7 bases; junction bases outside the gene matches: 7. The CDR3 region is CAWDAQGENEQFF. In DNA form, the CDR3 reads TGTGCCTGGGACGCACAGGGGGAAAATGAGCAGTTCTTC.

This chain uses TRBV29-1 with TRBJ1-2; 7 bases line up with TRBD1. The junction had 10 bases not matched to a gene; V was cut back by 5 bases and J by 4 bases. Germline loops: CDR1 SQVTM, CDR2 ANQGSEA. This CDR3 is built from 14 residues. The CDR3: CSVTGSDRRYGYTF. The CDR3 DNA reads TGCAGCGTTACCGGCTCGGACAGGCGCTATGGCTACACCTTC.

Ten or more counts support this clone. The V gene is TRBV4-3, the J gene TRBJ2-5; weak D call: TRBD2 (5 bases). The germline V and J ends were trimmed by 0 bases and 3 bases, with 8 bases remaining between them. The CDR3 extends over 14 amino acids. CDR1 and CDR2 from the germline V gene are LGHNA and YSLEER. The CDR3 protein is CASSQDPREETQYF. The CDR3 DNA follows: TGCGCCAGCAGCCAAGATCCGAGGGAAGAGACCCAGTACTTC.

The DNA of the CDR3 is TGTGCCTGGAGTCGAAGTTGGGGGGCTGAAGCTTTCTTT. This gives the protein CAWSRSWGAEAFF. V is TRBV30 and J is TRBJ1-1, with a possible D match to TRBD1 (5 bases). Germline CDR1 and CDR2: GTSNPN and SVGIG (reference sequence). The CDR3 sequence is 13 residues long. Trimming pared 2 bases from V and 6 bases from J, leaving 13 bases between.

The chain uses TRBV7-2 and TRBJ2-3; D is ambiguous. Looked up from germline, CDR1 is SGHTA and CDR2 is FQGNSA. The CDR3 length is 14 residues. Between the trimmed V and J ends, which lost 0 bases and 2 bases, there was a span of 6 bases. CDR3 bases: TGTGCCAGCAGCTTAGCGAAAGCCACAGATACGCAGTATTTT. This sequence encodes CASSLAKATDTQYF.

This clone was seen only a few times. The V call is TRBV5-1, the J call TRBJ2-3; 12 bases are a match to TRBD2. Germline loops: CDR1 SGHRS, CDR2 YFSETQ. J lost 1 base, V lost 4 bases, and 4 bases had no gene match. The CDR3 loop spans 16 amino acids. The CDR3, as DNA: TGCGCCAGCAGCAGTGGACTAGCGGGGCGCACAGATACGCAGTATTTT. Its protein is CASSSGLAGRTDTQYF.

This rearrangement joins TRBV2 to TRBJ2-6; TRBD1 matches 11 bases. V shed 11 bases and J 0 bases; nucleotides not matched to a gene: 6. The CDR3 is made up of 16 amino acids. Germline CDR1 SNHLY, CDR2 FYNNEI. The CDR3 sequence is CAEGQGAFSGANVLTF. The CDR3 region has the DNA TGTGCCGAAGGACAGGGGGCCTTCTCTGGGGCCAACGTCCTGACTTTC.

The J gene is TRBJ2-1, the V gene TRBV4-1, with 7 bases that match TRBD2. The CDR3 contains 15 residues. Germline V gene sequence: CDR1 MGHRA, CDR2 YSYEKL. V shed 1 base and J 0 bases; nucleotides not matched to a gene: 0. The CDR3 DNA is TGCGCCAGCAGCCAAGGGACTAGCTCCTACAATGAGCAGTTCTTC. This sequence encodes CASSQGTSSYNEQFF.

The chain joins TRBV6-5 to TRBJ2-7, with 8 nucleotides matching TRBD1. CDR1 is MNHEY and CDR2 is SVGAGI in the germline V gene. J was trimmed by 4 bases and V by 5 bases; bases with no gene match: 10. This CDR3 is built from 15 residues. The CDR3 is CASSRSGRGQYEQYF. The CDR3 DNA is TGTGCCAGCAGTCGAAGCGGCAGGGGGCAGTACGAGCAGTACTTC.

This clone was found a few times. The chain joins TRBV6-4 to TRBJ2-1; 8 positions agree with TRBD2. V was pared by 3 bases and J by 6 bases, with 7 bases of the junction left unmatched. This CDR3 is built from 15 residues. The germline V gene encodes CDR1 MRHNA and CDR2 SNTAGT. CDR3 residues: CASSERGGRVNEQFF. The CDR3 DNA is TGTGCCAGCAGTGAACGGGGGGGCCGAGTCAATGAGCAGTTCTTC.

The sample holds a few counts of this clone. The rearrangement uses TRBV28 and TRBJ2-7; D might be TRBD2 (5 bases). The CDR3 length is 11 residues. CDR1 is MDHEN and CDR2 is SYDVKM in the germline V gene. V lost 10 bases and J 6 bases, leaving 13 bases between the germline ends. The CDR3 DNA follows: TGTGCCACCAGACTATCACGCGAGCAGTACTTC. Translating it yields CATRLSREQYF.

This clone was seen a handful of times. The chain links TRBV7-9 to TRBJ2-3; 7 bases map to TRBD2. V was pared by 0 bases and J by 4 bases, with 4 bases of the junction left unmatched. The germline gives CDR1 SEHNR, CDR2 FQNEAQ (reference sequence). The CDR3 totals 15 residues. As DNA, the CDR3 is TGTGCCAGCAGCTTAGCGGGAGGGCCCTCAGATACGCAGTATTTT. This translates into CASSLAGGPSDTQYF. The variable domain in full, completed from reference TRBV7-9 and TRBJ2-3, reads DTGVSQNPRHKITKRGQNVTFRCDPISEHNRLYWYRQTLGQGPEFLTYFQNEAQLEKSRLLSDRFSAERPKGSFSTLEIQRTEQGDSAMYLCASSLAGGPSDTQYFGPGTRLTVL.

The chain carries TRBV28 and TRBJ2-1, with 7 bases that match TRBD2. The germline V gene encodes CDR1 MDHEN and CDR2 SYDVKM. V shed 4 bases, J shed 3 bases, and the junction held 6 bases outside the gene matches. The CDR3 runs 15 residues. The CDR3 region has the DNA TGTGCCAGCAGTTCCTCCGGGACTAACTACAATGAGCAGTTCTTC. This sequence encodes CASSSSGTNYNEQFF.

The CDR3, as DNA: TGTGCCAGCAGCCAAGACGTCTTTACCTACGAGCAGTACTTC. This encodes CASSQDVFTYEQYF. J is TRBJ2-7 and V is TRBV4-2; no definite D call. This CDR3 comprises 14 residues. Germline CDR1 is LGHNA and CDR2 is YNFKEQ. The V and J ends lost 0 bases and 2 bases respectively, with 8 bases between them.